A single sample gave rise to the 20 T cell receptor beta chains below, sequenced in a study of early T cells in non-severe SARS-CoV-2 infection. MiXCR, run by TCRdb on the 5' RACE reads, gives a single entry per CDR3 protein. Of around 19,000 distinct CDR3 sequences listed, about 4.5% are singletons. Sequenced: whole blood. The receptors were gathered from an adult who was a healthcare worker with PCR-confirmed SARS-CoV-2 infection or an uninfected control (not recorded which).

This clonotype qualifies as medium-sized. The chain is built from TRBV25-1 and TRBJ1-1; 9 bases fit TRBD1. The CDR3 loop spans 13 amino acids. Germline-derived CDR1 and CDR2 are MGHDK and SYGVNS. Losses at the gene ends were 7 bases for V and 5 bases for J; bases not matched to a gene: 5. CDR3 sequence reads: CASTRQGDTEAFF. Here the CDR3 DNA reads TGTGCCAGCACCCGACAGGGGGATACTGAAGCTTTCTTT.

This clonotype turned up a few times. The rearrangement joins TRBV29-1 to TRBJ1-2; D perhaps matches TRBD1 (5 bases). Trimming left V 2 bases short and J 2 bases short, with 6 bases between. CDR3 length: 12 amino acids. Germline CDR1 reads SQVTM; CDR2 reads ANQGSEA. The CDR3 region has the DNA TGCAGCGTTGAACGGGGGAACTATGGCTACACCTTC. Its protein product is CSVERGNYGYTF.

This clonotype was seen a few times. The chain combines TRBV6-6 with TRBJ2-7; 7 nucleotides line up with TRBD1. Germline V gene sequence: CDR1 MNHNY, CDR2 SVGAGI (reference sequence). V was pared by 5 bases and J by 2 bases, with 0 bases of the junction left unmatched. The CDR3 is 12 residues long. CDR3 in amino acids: CASSGQAYEQYF. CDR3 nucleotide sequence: TGTGCCAGCAGTGGACAGGCCTACGAGCAGTACTTC.

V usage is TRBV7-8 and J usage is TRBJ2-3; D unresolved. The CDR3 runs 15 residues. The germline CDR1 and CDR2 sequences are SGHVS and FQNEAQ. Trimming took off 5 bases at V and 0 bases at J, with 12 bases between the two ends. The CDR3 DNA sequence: TGTGCCAGCAGCAGGTTTATTGATAGCACAGATACGCAGTATTTT. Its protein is CASSRFIDSTDTQYF.

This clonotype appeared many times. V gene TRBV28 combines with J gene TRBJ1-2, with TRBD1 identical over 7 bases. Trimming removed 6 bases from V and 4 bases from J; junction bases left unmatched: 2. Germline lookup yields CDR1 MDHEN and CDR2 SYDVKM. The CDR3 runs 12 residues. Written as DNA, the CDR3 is TGTGCCAGCAGGGAGGGGGCCTATGGCTACACCTTC. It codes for CASREGAYGYTF.

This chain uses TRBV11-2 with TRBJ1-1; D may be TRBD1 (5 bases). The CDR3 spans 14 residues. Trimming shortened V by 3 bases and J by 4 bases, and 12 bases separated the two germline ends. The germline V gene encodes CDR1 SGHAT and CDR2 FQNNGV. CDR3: CASSFRGGSTEAFF. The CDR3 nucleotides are TGTGCCAGCAGCTTTAGGGGCGGGAGCACTGAAGCTTTCTTT.

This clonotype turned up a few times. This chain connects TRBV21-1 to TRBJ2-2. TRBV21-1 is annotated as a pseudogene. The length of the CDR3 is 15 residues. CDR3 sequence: CASSKAPLHTGELFF. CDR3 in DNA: TGTGCCAGCAGCAAAGCGCCTCTCCACACCGGGGAGCTGTTTTTT.

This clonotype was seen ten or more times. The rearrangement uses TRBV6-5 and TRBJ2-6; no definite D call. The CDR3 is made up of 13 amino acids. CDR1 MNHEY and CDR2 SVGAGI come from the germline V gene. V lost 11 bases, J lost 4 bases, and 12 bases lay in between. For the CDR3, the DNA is TGTGCCTCCTCACCCCGCGGGGCCAACGTCCTGACTTTC. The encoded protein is CASSPRGANVLTF.

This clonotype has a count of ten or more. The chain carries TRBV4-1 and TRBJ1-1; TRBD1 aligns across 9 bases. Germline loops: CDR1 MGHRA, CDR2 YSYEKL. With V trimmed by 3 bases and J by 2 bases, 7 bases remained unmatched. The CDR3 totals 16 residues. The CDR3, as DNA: TGCGCCAGCAGCCACCGCCGGACAGGGGCTAACACTGAAGCTTTCTTT. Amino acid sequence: CASSHRRTGANTEAFF.

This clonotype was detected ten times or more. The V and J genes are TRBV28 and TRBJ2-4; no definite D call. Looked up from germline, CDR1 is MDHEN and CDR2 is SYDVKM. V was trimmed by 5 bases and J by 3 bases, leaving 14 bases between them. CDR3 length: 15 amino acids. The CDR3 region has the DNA TGTGCCAGCAGTGACCCACAGTTGGGCAAAAACATTCAGTACTTC. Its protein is CASSDPQLGKNIQYF.

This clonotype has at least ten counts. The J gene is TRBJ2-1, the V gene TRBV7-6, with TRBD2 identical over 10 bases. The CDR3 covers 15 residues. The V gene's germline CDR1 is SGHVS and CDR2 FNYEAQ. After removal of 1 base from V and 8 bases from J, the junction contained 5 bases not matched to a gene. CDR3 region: CASSLGVTSGDEQFF. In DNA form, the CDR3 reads TGTGCCAGCAGCTTAGGCGTTACTAGCGGGGATGAGCAGTTCTTC.

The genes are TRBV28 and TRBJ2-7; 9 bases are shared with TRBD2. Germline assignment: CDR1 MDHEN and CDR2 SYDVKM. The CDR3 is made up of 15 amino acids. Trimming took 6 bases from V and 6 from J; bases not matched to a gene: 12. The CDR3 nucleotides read TGTGCCAGCAGCCCGACTAGCGGACTTGGGGTCGAGCAGTACTTC. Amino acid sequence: CASSPTSGLGVEQYF.

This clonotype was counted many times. CDR3 region: CASSIGLTGTGDHQPQHF. The CDR3, as DNA: TGTGCCAGCAGCATCGGTTTAACCGGGACAGGGGACCATCAGCCCCAGCATTTT. The chain carries TRBV3-1 and TRBJ1-5; 10 bases match TRBD1. The CDR3 has 18 amino acids. CDR1 LGHDT and CDR2 YNNKEL come from the germline V gene (reference sequence). J was trimmed by 5 bases and V by 5 bases; bases with no gene match: 15.

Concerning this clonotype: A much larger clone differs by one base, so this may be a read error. The CDR3 sequence: CSARESNQPQHF. The CDR3 bases are TGCAGTGCTAGGGAAAGCAATCAGCCCCAGCATTTT. This chain joins TRBV20-1 and TRBJ1-5; no reliable D call. Between the trimmed V and J ends, which lost 3 bases and 1 base, there was a span of 4 bases. The CDR3 is 12 amino acids. CDR1 DFQATT and CDR2 SNEGSKA come from the germline V gene (reference sequence).

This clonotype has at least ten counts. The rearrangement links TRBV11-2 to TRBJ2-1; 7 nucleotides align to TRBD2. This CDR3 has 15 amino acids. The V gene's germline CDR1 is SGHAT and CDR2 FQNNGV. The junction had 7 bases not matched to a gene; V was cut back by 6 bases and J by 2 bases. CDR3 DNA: TGTGCCAGCAGGCGACTAGCCGGGGCCTACAATGAGCAGTTCTTC. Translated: CASRRLAGAYNEQFF.

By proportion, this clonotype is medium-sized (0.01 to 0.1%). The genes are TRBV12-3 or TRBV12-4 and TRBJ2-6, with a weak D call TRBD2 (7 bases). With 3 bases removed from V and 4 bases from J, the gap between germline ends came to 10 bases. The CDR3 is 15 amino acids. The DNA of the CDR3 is TGTGCCAGCAGTTTGCGGGGGCCAGGGGCCAACGTCCTGACTTTC. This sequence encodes CASSLRGPGANVLTF.

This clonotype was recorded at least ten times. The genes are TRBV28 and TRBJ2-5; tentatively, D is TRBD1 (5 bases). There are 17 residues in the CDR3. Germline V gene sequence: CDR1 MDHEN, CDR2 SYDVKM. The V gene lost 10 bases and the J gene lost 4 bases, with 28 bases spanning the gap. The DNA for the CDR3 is TGTGCCACCTCAAAATCACCTTATTGGGGCTTGAGAGAGACCCAGTACTTC. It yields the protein CATSKSPYWGLRETQYF.

The CDR3 loop reads CASSTRFSYEQYF. DNA of the CDR3: TGTGCCAGCAGCACCCGCTTCTCCTACGAGCAGTACTTC. V usage is TRBV7-2 and J usage is TRBJ2-7; D remains ambiguous. The CDR3 is 13 residues long. Germline-derived CDR1 and CDR2 are SGHTA and FQGNSA. V was clipped by 5 bases and J by 0 bases, with 8 bases between them.

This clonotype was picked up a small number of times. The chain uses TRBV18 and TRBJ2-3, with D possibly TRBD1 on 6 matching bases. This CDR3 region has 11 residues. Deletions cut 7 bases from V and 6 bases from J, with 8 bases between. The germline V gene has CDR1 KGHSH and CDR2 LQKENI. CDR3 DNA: TGTGCCAGCTTCGACAGGGATACGCAGTATTTT. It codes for CASFDRDTQYF.

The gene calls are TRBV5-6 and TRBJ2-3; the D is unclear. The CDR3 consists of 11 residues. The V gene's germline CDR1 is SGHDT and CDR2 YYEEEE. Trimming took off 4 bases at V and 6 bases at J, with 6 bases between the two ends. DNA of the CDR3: TGTGCCAGCAGCCTCATGGATACGCAGTATTTT. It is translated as CASSLMDTQYF.